These T cell receptor beta chains were read from a single sample in a study of blood T cell repertoires in COVID-19. Clones were read by immunoSEQ multiplex PCR, and TCRdb kept only the in-frame ones, dropping some. In the table there are a few hundred thousand clones, 89% of which are singletons. Sample: peripheral blood. The receptors originated from a woman in her forties who had recovered from COVID-19. CDR3s include the opening cysteine and the closing phenylalanine or tryptophan. The order of the fields is clone size, D gene, V gene, J gene, CDR3 DNA, CDR3 protein. A D gene is named only where the DNA matches it firmly. Clone size is shown for a subset of rows, as once, few, many or a class of expanded clone.

size: -
D: TRBD1
V: TRBV9
J: TRBJ2-3
DNA: TGTGCCAGCAGCGTAGCTGGGACAGGCAGCCAGAGGACGCAGTATTTT
CDR3: CASSVAGTGSQRTQYF

size: once
D: -
V: TRBV6-5
J: TRBJ2-5
DNA: TGTGCCAGCAACCCACGGGAGTTACACCAAGAGACCCAGTACTTC
CDR3: CASNPRELHQETQYF

size: -
D: -
V: TRBV5-1
J: TRBJ2-5
DNA: TGCGCCAGCAGCTTCCAGGGCCAAGAGACCCAGTACTTC
CDR3: CASSFQGQETQYF

size: -
D: -
V: TRBV21-1
J: TRBJ2-3
DNA: TGTGCCAGCACCTCCTGGGAGCACACAGATACGCAGTATTTT
CDR3: CASTSWEHTDTQYF

size: -
D: -
V: TRBV28
J: TRBJ1-2
DNA: TGTGCCAGCAGTTTAGATGGTCAGGGGCTTGCCTTC
CDR3: CASSLDGQGLAF

size: -
D: TRBD2
V: TRBV29-1
J: TRBJ2-3
DNA: TGCAGCGTGAACATCCGGACTAGCGGGATGGCAGATACGCAGTATTTT
CDR3: CSVNIRTSGMADTQYF

size: -
D: -
V: TRBV13
J: TRBJ2-5
DNA: TGTGCCAGCAGCGAAGAGTGGCGGGGAGGTGAGACCCAGTACTTC
CDR3: CASSEEWRGGETQYF

size: -
D: -
V: TRBV5-5
J: TRBJ1-5
DNA: TGTGCCAGCAGCTTGGAATATAGCCAGCCCCAGCATTTT
CDR3: CASSLEYSQPQHF

size: -
D: -
V: TRBV14
J: TRBJ2-4
DNA: TGTGCCAGCAGCCAAGCTTGGGGAGGACGAAACATTCAGTACTTC
CDR3: CASSQAWGGRNIQYF

size: -
D: -
V: TRBV24-1
J: TRBJ2-2
DNA: TGTGCCACCAGTGACCCTAGTCGGGAGTCCGGGGAGCTGTTTTTT
CDR3: CATSDPSRESGELFF

size: once
D: -
V: TRBV5-1
J: TRBJ2-1
DNA: TGCGCCAGCAGCTTAGGGGGTCTCAATGAGCAGTTCTTC
CDR3: CASSLGGLNEQFF

size: -
D: TRBD1
V: TRBV30
J: TRBJ2-5
DNA: TGTGCCTCCGGGACAGGGGCGGGGGAGACCCAGTACTTC
CDR3: CASGTGAGETQYF

size: -
D: TRBD1
V: TRBV5-6
J: TRBJ1-6
DNA: TGTGCCAGCAGCCCGCCGACAGGGGGCGAACCCCTCCACTTT
CDR3: CASSPPTGGEPLHF

size: -
D: TRBD2
V: TRBV2
J: TRBJ2-1
DNA: TGTGCCAGCAGTCCCTGGGGGACTAGGGACAATGAGCAGTTCTTC
CDR3: CASSPWGTRDNEQFF

size: -
D: -
V: TRBV12-3/TRBV12-4
J: TRBJ2-1
DNA: TGTGCCAGCAGTTGGAGGGGAAGGCATGAGCAGTTCTTC
CDR3: CASSWRGRHEQFF

size: once
D: -
V: TRBV3-1/TRBV3-2
J: TRBJ1-3
DNA: TGTGCCAGCAGCCAAGCATTAACCATGAGGCCGGGAGCCACCATATATTTT
CDR3: CASSQALTMRPGATIYF

size: -
D: TRBD1
V: TRBV10-3
J: TRBJ1-5
DNA: TGTGCCACTTTAGACAGGGAAGGTCAGCCCCAGCATTTT
CDR3: CATLDREGQPQHF

size: -
D: -
V: TRBV28
J: TRBJ2-7
DNA: TGTGCCAGCAGTTCCCACAGGGTTGAGCAGTACTTC
CDR3: CASSSHRVEQYF

size: -
D: TRBD1
V: TRBV5-4
J: TRBJ1-6
DNA: TGTGCCACCGGACAGGGGGCAGATTCACCCCTCCACTTT
CDR3: CATGQGADSPLHF

size: -
D: -
V: TRBV5-1
J: TRBJ2-3
DNA: TGCGCCAGCAGCCGTGGACTTACAGATACGCAGTATTTT
CDR3: CASSRGLTDTQYF

size: -
D: TRBD1
V: TRBV7-9
J: TRBJ2-5
DNA: TGTGCCAGCAGCTTCGGGACAGGGGTTGGGGAGACCCAGTACTTC
CDR3: CASSFGTGVGETQYF

size: -
D: -
V: TRBV7-9
J: TRBJ2-3
DNA: TGTGCCAGCAGCCAGCCCCAGGACACAGATACGCAGTATTTT
CDR3: CASSQPQDTDTQYF

size: -
D: -
V: TRBV14
J: TRBJ1-2
DNA: TGTGCCAGCAGCCCAGGGCAGTATGGCTACACCTTC
CDR3: CASSPGQYGYTF

size: once
D: -
V: TRBV28
J: TRBJ1-2
DNA: TGTGCCAGCAGTCCCGCGAGGATATACTATGGCTACACCTTC
CDR3: CASSPARIYYGYTF

size: -
D: TRBD1
V: TRBV6-1
J: TRBJ1-5
DNA: TGTGCCAGCAGTGAGACAGGGGGCGAAGGGCCCCAGCATTTT
CDR3: CASSETGGEGPQHF

size: once
D: TRBD1
V: TRBV4-1
J: TRBJ1-2
DNA: TGCGCCAGCAGCCAAGTCCCAGGGACAGGGGCTTATGGCTACACCTTC
CDR3: CASSQVPGTGAYGYTF

size: -
D: -
V: TRBV18
J: TRBJ1-3
DNA: TGTGCCAGCTCACCAGTCCCGGGGACTGGAAACACCATATATTTT
CDR3: CASSPVPGTGNTIYF

size: -
D: TRBD1
V: TRBV18
J: TRBJ2-3
DNA: TGTGCCAGCTCACGAGCAGGGGGCGCGGGCACTAGCACAGATACGCAGTATTTT
CDR3: CASSRAGGAGTSTDTQYF